Described below is a single T cell receptor (beta chain) sequence and its context. The antigen is unknown. Some clones are missing from TCRdb's copy, which holds only in-frame ones; the method was immunoSEQ multiplex PCR. The sample lists fewer than 100,000 clones, approximately 90% occurring once. Per the germline V gene, CDR1 is KGHSH and CDR2 is LQKENI. V dropped 0 bases and J dropped 5 bases, with 8 bases sitting between them. This CDR3 contains 14 residues. The source of the sample is a study of Tregs in tolerant kidney transplant recipients. Points from the study as a whole: Changing PCR primers prevented nucleotide comparison between some patients' samples.

Unstimulated regulatory T cells (CD4+CD25+CD127-), CD4+CD25- non-regulatory cells, CD4 and CD8 cells were FACS-sorted from thawed PBMCs. This sequence joins TRBV18 and TRBJ2-1; D is uncertain. The sample here was Tregs from blood, taken before the transplant. The receptor's source is a human donor who received a combined kidney and bone marrow transplant. CDR3 residues: CASSPPASDNEQFF. CDR3 nucleotide sequence: TGTGCCAGCTCACCACCGGCATCAGACAATGAGCAGTTCTTC.